The 21 T cell receptor beta chains below were found in one sample sequenced in a study of cytomegalovirus exposure and HLA in healthy donors. Amplification used 60 Vbeta primers and 13 Jbeta primers. Libraries were prepared by immunoSEQ multiplex PCR; TCRdb keeps only in-frame clonotypes and omits some of them. The data contain roughly 200,000 clones, 65% to 80% of them singletons. The sequencing sample was made of PBMCs. The receptors stem from a woman younger than 45 in good health and CMV-seropositive.

The rearrangement links TRBV5-6 to TRBJ1-4; perhaps TRBD1 as D (5 bases). Germline V gene sequence: CDR1 SGHDT, CDR2 YYEEEE. The ends were cut back, 2 bases at V and 8 bases at J, with 10 bases in the middle. The CDR3 has 13 residues. CDR3 coding DNA: TGTGCCAGCAGCTTCAGGGCTGCCGAAAAACTGTTTTTT. This translates into CASSFRAAEKLFF.

The chain recombines TRBV9 with TRBJ1-5; D gene uncertain. The CDR3 contains 14 residues. CDR1 and CDR2 from the germline V gene are SGDLS and YYNGEE. Trimming cost V 0 bases and J 7 bases, with 11 bases left between them. In DNA, the CDR3 is TGTGCCAGCAGCGTAGGGAGGGAAGAGCAGCCCCAGCATTTT. Translating gives CASSVGREEQPQHF.

This chain links TRBV11-2 with TRBJ1-2; perhaps TRBD1 as D (5 bases). Trimming stripped 5 bases from V and 2 bases from J, with 15 bases between. The length of the CDR3 is 15 residues. Germline V gene data show CDR1 as SGHAT and CDR2 as FQNNGV. The CDR3 region is CASSPGPQVNYGYTF. For the CDR3, the DNA is TGTGCCAGCAGCCCCGGCCCACAGGTGAACTATGGCTACACCTTC.

The chain combines TRBV30 with TRBJ2-7; D is perhaps TRBD1 (5 bases). Trimming took 2 bases from V and 1 from J, leaving 12 bases between them. The CDR3 has 14 amino acids. Germline CDR1 is GTSNPN and CDR2 is SVGIG (reference sequence). DNA for the CDR3: TGTGCCTGGAGTTGGCAGGGATTATCCTACGAGCAGTACTTC. It is translated as CAWSWQGLSYEQYF.

V usage is TRBV5-8 and J usage is TRBJ2-7, with TRBD1 matching over 8 bases. The CDR3 consists of 15 residues. The ends lost 2 bases at V and 5 bases at J; junction bases unmatched: 9. Germline V lookup: CDR1 SGHTS, CDR2 YDEGEE. This chain's CDR3 is CASSLFQGAMNEQYF. For the CDR3, the DNA is TGTGCCAGCAGCTTATTTCAGGGGGCGATGAACGAGCAGTACTTC.

In its sample, this clone was seen a few times. The chain recombines TRBV9 with TRBJ2-5; TRBD1 might be the D (5 bases). CDR1 is SGDLS, CDR2 YYNGEE, per germline. The CDR3 contains 13 residues. V lost 3 bases, J lost 2 bases, and 8 bases lay in between. The DNA for the CDR3 is TGTGCCAGCAGCGAGACAGAGCAAGAGACCCAGTACTTC. Translated, it gives CASSETEQETQYF.

The chain carries TRBV5-6 and TRBJ1-2; D unclear. CDR1 and CDR2 (germline): SGHDT, YYEEEE. This CDR3 spans 11 amino acids. V lost 2 bases and J lost 8, with 7 bases in between. In DNA, the CDR3 is TGTGCCAGCAGCTTAGCAGGCGGCTACACCTTC. Translation: CASSLAGGYTF.

V and J are TRBV2 and TRBJ2-4; 9 bases map to TRBD1. The CDR3 spans 17 residues. V shed 2 bases, J shed 2 bases, and the junction held 7 bases outside the gene matches. CDR1 and CDR2 from the germline V gene are SNHLY and FYNNEI. In DNA form, the CDR3 reads TGTGCCAGCAGTGAATTGAGGACAGGGGTGACCAAAAACATTCAGTACTTC. It specifies CASSELRTGVTKNIQYF.

This clone came up a few times. The chain joins TRBV30 to TRBJ2-3; 7 positions match TRBD2. Trimming at V came to 3 bases and at J to 2 bases, leaving 8 bases not matched to a gene. The germline V gene encodes CDR1 GTSNPN and CDR2 SVGIG (reference sequence). The CDR3 loop spans 15 amino acids. The CDR3 DNA reads TGTGCCTGGAGGTATGGGAGGGGAATCACAGATACGCAGTATTTT. It encodes CAWRYGRGITDTQYF.

The gene calls are TRBV5-6 and TRBJ2-1, with D possibly TRBD2 on 6 matching bases. Germline values: CDR1 SGHDT, CDR2 YYEEEE. V lost 2 bases and J lost 5, with 17 bases in between. The CDR3 runs to 16 residues. The CDR3: CASSFFSSGLNNEQFF. In DNA form, the CDR3 reads TGTGCCAGCAGCTTTTTCAGTAGCGGCCTTAACAATGAGCAGTTCTTC.

This clone appeared a single time. The chain employs TRBV5-4 and TRBJ2-2, with 11 nucleotides matching TRBD2. This CDR3 has 16 amino acids. Germline CDR1 reads SGHNT; CDR2 reads YYREEE (reference sequence). Losses at the gene ends were 4 bases for V and 7 bases for J; bases not matched to a gene: 9. The CDR3 bases are TGTGCCAGCAGCATAGTAGCGGGAGGGCGTGACGGGGAGCTGTTTTTT. Amino acids: CASSIVAGGRDGELFF.

V gene TRBV6-4 combines with J gene TRBJ1-3, with a tentative D call TRBD1 (5 bases). Deletions cut 0 bases from V and 0 bases from J, with 9 bases between. The CDR3 consists of 16 residues. CDR1 and CDR2 (germline): MRHNA, SNTAGT. The CDR3 loop reads CASSDSGANSGNTIYF. For the CDR3, the DNA is TGTGCCAGCAGTGACTCAGGGGCTAACTCTGGAAACACCATATATTTT.

This clone has just a few counts. This chain links TRBV7-2 with TRBJ1-1; D is ambiguous. Germline lookup yields CDR1 SGHTA and CDR2 FQGNSA. V lost 3 bases, J lost 2 bases, and 7 bases lay in between. The CDR3 covers 13 residues. CDR3 DNA sequence: TGTGCCAGCAGCTTGGTAGAAAACACTGAAGCTTTCTTT. Its protein product is CASSLVENTEAFF.

The chain uses TRBV5-4 and TRBJ1-4; the match to TRBD1 covers 10 bases. This CDR3 comprises 17 residues. Germline CDR1 is SGHNT and CDR2 is YYREEE (reference sequence). V lost 2 bases and J lost 8; bases outside the gene matches: 12. CDR3 DNA: TGTGCCAGCAGCTTACCCGGGACAGGGGTTGGCTCGGAAAAACTGTTTTTT. Its translation is CASSLPGTGVGSEKLFF. Complete variable domain (other parts from reference TRBV5-4 and TRBJ1-4): ETGVTQSPTHLIKTRGQQVTLRCSSQSGHNTVSWYQQALGQGPQFIFQYYREEENGRGNFPPRFSGLQFPNYSSELNVNALELDDSALYLCASSLPGTGVGSEKLFFGSGTQLSVL.

The chain joins TRBV2 to TRBJ1-1; D is unclear. Germline V gene data show CDR1 as SNHLY and CDR2 as FYNNEI. The CDR3 length is 14 residues. Trimming cost V 0 bases and J 3 bases, with 8 bases left between them. DNA for the CDR3: TGTGCCAGCAGTGAAGCGCCTGAGGACACTGAAGCTTTCTTT. Translation gives CASSEAPEDTEAFF.

The chain recombines TRBV6-5 with TRBJ1-2, with 9 bases fitting TRBD1. Germline lookup yields CDR1 MNHEY and CDR2 SVGAGI. V shed 4 bases, J shed 6 bases, and the junction held 3 bases outside the gene matches. CDR3 size: 13 residues. CDR3 sequence (DNA): TGTGCCAGCAGTTGGGACAGGGTGAATGGCTACACCTTC. Protein product: CASSWDRVNGYTF.

CDR3 nucleotides: TGTGCCAGCTCACCACTGGGACAGGGGGCGACCGGGGCCAACGTCCTGACTTTC. Translating gives CASSPLGQGATGANVLTF. The gene calls are TRBV18 and TRBJ2-6; 12 bases are a match to TRBD1. CDR1 is KGHSH, CDR2 LQKENI, per germline. Trimming took 1 base from V and 4 from J; bases not matched to a gene: 5. This CDR3 has 18 amino acids.

The chain has TRBV7-6 and TRBJ1-3; TRBD1 is a possible D gene (5 bases). This CDR3 contains 16 residues. V shed 5 bases and J shed 2 bases, with 16 bases lying between them. The germline gives CDR1 SGHVS, CDR2 FNYEAQ. CDR3 coding DNA: TGTGCCAGCAGCCCTGGGGAGGGCAGGGCTGGAAACACCATATATTTT. Its translation: CASSPGEGRAGNTIYF.

The rearrangement links TRBV29-1 to TRBJ2-7; tentatively, D is TRBD2 (6 bases). V lost 6 bases, J lost 3 bases, and 15 bases lay in between. The CDR3 contains 13 residues. Germline loops: CDR1 SQVTM, CDR2 ANQGSEA. The CDR3 region is CSVIADSGYEQYF. For the CDR3, the DNA is TGCAGCGTCATAGCGGACTCGGGCTACGAGCAGTACTTC.

The chain links TRBV10-3 to TRBJ2-5; TRBD1 matches at 7 bases. Germline lookup yields CDR1 ENHRY and CDR2 SYGVKD. This CDR3 has 13 amino acids. J was trimmed by 5 bases and V by 6 bases; bases with no gene match: 6. Written as DNA, the CDR3 is TGTGCCATCAGGACAGGGTTGGGGGAGACCCAGTACTTC. This translates into CAIRTGLGETQYF.

V is TRBV10-3 and J is TRBJ2-3; 12 positions match TRBD2. The CDR3 consists of 17 residues. The V gene's germline CDR1 is ENHRY and CDR2 SYGVKD. V lost 3 bases, J lost 2 bases, and 6 bases stayed unmatched. CDR3 loop: CAISDPTSGRSTDTQYF. DNA for the CDR3: TGTGCCATCAGTGACCCCACTAGCGGGAGGTCCACAGATACGCAGTATTTT.